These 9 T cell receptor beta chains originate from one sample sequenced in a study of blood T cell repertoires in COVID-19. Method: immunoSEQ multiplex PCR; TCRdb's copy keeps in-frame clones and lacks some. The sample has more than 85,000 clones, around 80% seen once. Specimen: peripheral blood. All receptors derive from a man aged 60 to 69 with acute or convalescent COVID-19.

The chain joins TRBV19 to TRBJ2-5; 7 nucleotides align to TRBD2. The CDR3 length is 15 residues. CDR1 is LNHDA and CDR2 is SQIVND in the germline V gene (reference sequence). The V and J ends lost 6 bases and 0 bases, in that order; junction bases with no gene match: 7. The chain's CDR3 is CASRGRRGNQETQYF. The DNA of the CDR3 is TGTGCCAGTAGAGGGAGGCGGGGGAACCAAGAGACCCAGTACTTC.

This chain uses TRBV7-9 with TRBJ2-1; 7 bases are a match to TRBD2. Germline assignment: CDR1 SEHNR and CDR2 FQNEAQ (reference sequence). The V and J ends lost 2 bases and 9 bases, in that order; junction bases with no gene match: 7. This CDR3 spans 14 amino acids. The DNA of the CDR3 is TGTGCCAGCAGCTTAAAAGCGGGATTCGGTGAGCAGTTCTTC. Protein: CASSLKAGFGEQFF. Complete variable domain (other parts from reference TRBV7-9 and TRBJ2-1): DTGVSQNPRHKITKRGQNVTFRCDPISEHNRLYWYRQTLGQGPEFLTYFQNEAQLEKSRLLSDRFSAERPKGSFSTLEIQRTEQGDSAMYLCASSLKAGFGEQFFGPGTRLTVL.

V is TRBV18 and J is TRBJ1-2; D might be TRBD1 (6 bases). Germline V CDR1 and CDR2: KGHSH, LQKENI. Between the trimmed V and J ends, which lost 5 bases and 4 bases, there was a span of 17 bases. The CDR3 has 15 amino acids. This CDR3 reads CASSEQGKGSYGYTF. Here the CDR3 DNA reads TGTGCCAGCTCAGAACAGGGAAAAGGGAGCTATGGCTACACCTTC.

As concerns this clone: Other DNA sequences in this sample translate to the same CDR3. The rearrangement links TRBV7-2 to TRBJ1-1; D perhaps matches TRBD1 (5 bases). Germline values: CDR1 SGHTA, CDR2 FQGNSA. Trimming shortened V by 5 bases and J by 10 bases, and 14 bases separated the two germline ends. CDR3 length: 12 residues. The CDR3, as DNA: TGTGCCAGCAGCCCCGGGGGACGGGGAGCTTTCTTT. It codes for CASSPGGRGAFF.

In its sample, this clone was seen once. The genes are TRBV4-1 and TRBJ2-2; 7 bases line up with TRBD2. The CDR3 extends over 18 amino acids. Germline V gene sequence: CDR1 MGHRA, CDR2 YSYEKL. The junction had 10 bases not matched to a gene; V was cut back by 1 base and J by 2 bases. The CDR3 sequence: CASSQVGSGGVNTGELFF. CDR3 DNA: TGCGCCAGCAGCCAAGTAGGGTCGGGGGGAGTAAACACCGGGGAGCTGTTTTTT.

The CDR3 sequence: CSVATDFYGYTF. CDR3 sequence (DNA): TGCAGCGTTGCGACGGACTTCTATGGCTACACCTTC. This chain joins TRBV29-1 and TRBJ1-2; D is unclear. The CDR3 is 12 residues long. Trimming left V 4 bases short and J 4 bases short, with 10 bases between. The germline V gene encodes CDR1 SQVTM and CDR2 ANQGSEA.

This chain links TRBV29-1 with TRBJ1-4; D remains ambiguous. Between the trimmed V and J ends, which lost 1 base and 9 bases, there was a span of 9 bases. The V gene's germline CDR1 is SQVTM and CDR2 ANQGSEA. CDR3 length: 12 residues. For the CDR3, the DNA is TGCAGCGTTGAAGGGTTTGGCCAAAAACTGTTTTTT. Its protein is CSVEGFGQKLFF.

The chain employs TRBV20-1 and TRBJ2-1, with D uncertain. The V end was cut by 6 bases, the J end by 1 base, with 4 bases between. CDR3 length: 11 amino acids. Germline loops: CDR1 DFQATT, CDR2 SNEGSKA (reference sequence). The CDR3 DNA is TGCAGTGCCAGGTCCTACAATGAGCAGTTCTTC. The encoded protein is CSARSYNEQFF.

For the CDR3, the DNA is TGCGCCAGCAGCTTGTCGGTCCTAGAACATGAGCAGTTCTTC. Translated: CASSLSVLEHEQFF. The chain combines TRBV5-1 with TRBJ2-1; D unclear. The CDR3 spans 14 residues. Per germline, CDR1 SGHRS and CDR2 YFSETQ. V lost 1 base, J lost 8 bases, and 13 bases lay in between.